This entry concerns a single TCR beta chain. These data come from a study of blood T cell repertoires in COVID-19. Looking at the study overall: Acute-phase and convalescent COVID-19 samples originated in the United States, Italy and Spain. Nucleic acid was either cDNA or gDNA, and it came from T cells, B-cell-depleted T cells, or PBMCs.

CDR1 is SNHLY and CDR2 is FYNNEI in the germline V gene. V lost 4 bases, J lost 4 bases, and 10 bases lay in between. CDR3 size: 14 residues. Sequenced by immunoSEQ multiplex PCR; TCRdb stores in-frame clones only, minus some. The sample contains over 150,000 clones, more than 85% of which appear only once. V usage is TRBV2 and J usage is TRBJ1-4; the D is unclear. This sequence originates from a man in his forties with active or convalescent COVID-19. The sample taken for sequencing was peripheral blood. As DNA, the CDR3 is TGTGCCAGCAGTGGGAACCAGGATAATGAAAAACTGTTTTTT. This gives the protein CASSGNQDNEKLFF.